This passage covers 13 T cell receptor beta chains from one sample sequenced in a study of immune evolution from preneoplasia to lung adenocarcinoma. TCRdb keeps only in-frame clones here, not all; method: immunoSEQ multiplex PCR. Of some 850 clones in the sample, less than 85% were seen once. The sequencing input was FFPE atypical adenomatous hyperplasia tissue from the lung. The subset: atypical adenomatous hyperplasia (AAH), lung preneoplasia. The origin of the receptors is a person aged 70 to 85 with lung adenocarcinoma.

In regard to this clone: One end of the junction is discordant with germline, which a read error may explain. V gene TRBV9 combines with J gene TRBJ2-3, with D unresolved. Per germline, CDR1 SGDLS and CDR2 YYNGEE. The CDR3 is 11 amino acids. The CDR3 DNA is TGTGCCAACAGCGTAGCAGATACGCAGTATTTT. Translated, it gives CANSVADTQYF. The full variable domain, rest sourced from reference TRBV9 and TRBJ2-3, is DSGVTQTPKHLITATGQRVTLRCSPRSGDLSVYWYQQSLDQGLQFLIQYYNGEERAKGNILERFSAQQFPDLHSELNLSSLELGDSALYFCANSVADTQYFGPGTRLTVL.

Here the CDR3 DNA reads TGCAGCGTTGAAGGGCAGGGCGCTTCGGGAAATTTTTTCACAGATACGCAGTATTTT. Protein: CSVEGQGASGNFFTDTQYF. This rearrangement joins TRBV29-1 to TRBJ2-3; D may correspond to TRBD1 or TRBD2 (5 bases each). The V end lost 1 base, the J end lost 2 bases, and 25 bases lay between the germline ends. Per the germline V gene, CDR1 is SQVTM and CDR2 is ANQGSEA. The CDR3 is made up of 19 amino acids.

The chain recombines TRBV6-1 with TRBJ2-6; 9 positions agree with TRBD1. CDR3 length: 19 residues. V gave up 2 bases and J gave up 0 bases; unmatched junction bases: 8. CDR1 MNHNS and CDR2 SASEGT come from the germline V gene. CDR3 region: CASSEFGTGTYSGANVLTF. CDR3 DNA sequence: TGTGCCAGCAGTGAATTTGGGACAGGGACCTACTCTGGGGCCAACGTCCTGACTTTC.

The chain carries TRBV12-1 and TRBJ2-6; the table gives TRBD2 as D, unverified against the DNA. TRBV12-1 represents a pseudogene. The CDR3 has 16 amino acids. This CDR3 reads CAEGFPFLSGANVLTF. The CDR3 coding sequence is TGTGCCGAGGGCTTCCCGTTTCTTTCTGGGGCCAACGTCCTGACTTTC.

The CDR3 DNA reads TGTGCCAGCAGTGAAACATTCGGGGGGCCAACTGAAGCTTTCTTT. Translating gives CASSETFGGPTEAFF. The chain has TRBV6-1 and TRBJ1-1, with a weak D call TRBD1 (6 bases). The CDR3 is made up of 15 amino acids. Germline V gives CDR1 MNHNS, CDR2 SASEGT. V was shortened by 2 bases and J by 5 bases, with 15 bases between the two germline ends.

The V call is TRBV19, the J call TRBJ2-1; the match to TRBD2 covers 14 bases. Per the germline V gene, CDR1 is LNHDA and CDR2 is SQIVND (reference sequence). With V trimmed by 3 bases and J by 6 bases, 4 bases remained unmatched. This CDR3 has 16 residues. The CDR3 spells CASSMWGTSGSNEQFF. CDR3 bases: TGTGCCAGTAGTATGTGGGGGACTAGCGGGAGCAATGAGCAGTTCTTC.

The chain uses TRBV7-9 and TRBJ1-4; 11 bases map to TRBD1. V lost 3 bases to trimming and J lost 5 bases; unmatched junction nucleotides: 2. Germline V gives CDR1 SEHNR, CDR2 FQNEAQ (reference sequence). The CDR3 is 15 residues long. The CDR3 bases are TGTGCCAGCAGCTTCGGGGACAGGGGGAATGAAAAACTGTTTTTT. This encodes CASSFGDRGNEKLFF.

The sample holds a few counts of this clone. This rearrangement joins TRBV4-2 to TRBJ1-4; tentatively, D is TRBD1 (5 bases). V lost 4 bases, J lost 7 bases, and 16 bases lay in between. CDR3 length: 15 amino acids. Germline CDR1 LGHNA, CDR2 YNFKEQ. Here the CDR3 reads CASSPKGGEGEKLFF. Here the CDR3 DNA reads TGTGCCAGCAGCCCTAAGGGAGGGGAAGGTGAAAAACTGTTTTTT.

The chain uses TRBV9 and TRBJ2-3, with 10 bases lining up with TRBD2. Germline CDR1 and CDR2: SGDLS and YYNGEE. The junction had 5 bases not matched to a gene; V was cut back by 0 bases and J by 4 bases. The CDR3 is 16 residues long. The CDR3 DNA reads as TGTGCCAGCAGCGTAGAAAGCGGGGGGGATTCAGATACGCAGTATTTT. This gives the protein CASSVESGGDSDTQYF. Using reference TRBV9 and TRBJ2-3 for the parts outside the CDR3, the full variable domain is DSGVTQTPKHLITATGQRVTLRCSPRSGDLSVYWYQQSLDQGLQFLIQYYNGEERAKGNILERFSAQQFPDLHSELNLSSLELGDSALYFCASSVESGGDSDTQYFGPGTRLTVL.

The V gene is TRBV18, the J gene TRBJ2-1; TRBD2 matches 11 bases. With V trimmed by 0 bases and J by 3 bases, 7 bases remained unmatched. The CDR3 covers 18 residues. Germline assignment: CDR1 KGHSH and CDR2 LQKENI. Written as DNA, the CDR3 is TGTGCCAGCTCACCACCTCTGGGACTAGCGGACCGCTACAATGAGCAGTTCTTC. Translated: CASSPPLGLADRYNEQFF. Full variable domain (outside the CDR3, taken from reference TRBV18 and TRBJ2-1): NAGVMQNPRHLVRRRGQEARLRCSPMKGHSHVYWYRQLPEEGLKFMVYLQKENIIDESGMPKERFSAEFPKEGPSILRIQQVVRGDSAAYFCASSPPLGLADRYNEQFFGPGTRLTVL.

This clone was found once. V gene TRBV11-1 combines with J gene TRBJ2-4; a possible D gene is TRBD1 (8 bases). V lost 4 bases and J 7 bases, leaving 20 bases between the germline ends. This CDR3 has 16 amino acids. From germline, CDR1 is SGHAT and CDR2 FQDESV (reference sequence). The CDR3 spells CASSSHGQGLRNIQYF. The DNA of the CDR3 is TGTGCCAGCAGCTCTCACGGACAGGGACTAAGGAACATTCAGTACTTC.

This chain joins TRBV4-2 and TRBJ1-5; 8 nucleotides align to TRBD1. Losses at the gene ends were 5 bases for V and 1 base for J; bases not matched to a gene: 16. Germline lookup yields CDR1 LGHNA and CDR2 YNFKEQ. The CDR3 contains 19 residues. The CDR3 coding sequence is TGTGCCAGCAGCAAATTTCTGTCCGATCGGACAGGGAGCAATCAGCCCCAGCATTTT. Translated: CASSKFLSDRTGSNQPQHF.

This clone was seen only once. V usage is TRBV7-9 and J usage is TRBJ1-2; D gene ambiguous. V was clipped by 0 bases and J by 1 base, with 6 bases between them. Germline V lookup: CDR1 SEHNR, CDR2 FQNEAQ (reference sequence). The CDR3 has 14 amino acids. CDR3 residues: CASSLAPSNYGYTF. The CDR3, as DNA: TGTGCCAGCAGCTTAGCCCCCAGTAACTATGGCTACACCTTC.